This paragraph reports one T cell receptor (beta chain). This clonotype was detected ten times or more. Its antigen has not been determined. No clone much larger than this one lies a single base away; base qualities are absent. In the ophthalmopathy patients, disease was moderately to severely active, with a Clinical Activity Score of 3 or more, a NOSPECS grade of 4 or more, and a duration of less than 3 months. Any patient with an uncontrolled infection, another autoimmune disease, pregnancy or lactation was excluded. Clinical symptoms, serum thyroxine and TRAb, thyroid ultrasound, and orbital computed tomography formed the basis for the diagnoses. Ficoll-Paque density gradient centrifugation was used to isolate PBMCs from 9.5 to 10 ml of fresh peripheral blood. Total RNA was extracted using Trizol reagent, and RNA quality was assessed on an Agilent 2100 Bioanalyzer. This sample is drawn from a study of T cells in Graves' hyperthyroidism and ophthalmopathy (dated by TCRdb to the late 2010s). Background on the whole study: Peripheral blood was sampled at the time of initial diagnosis, prior to any treatment. The 100 discovery patients were randomly divided into training and test sets at a 7:3 ratio. Prospective prediction of ophthalmopathy was tested in an independent validation cohort consisting of roughly 19 hyperthyroidism patients and more than 15 patients who later progressed to ophthalmopathy. The paper reports TCR Vbeta CDR3 sequencing of roughly 140 peripheral blood samples: approximately 43 ophthalmopathy, 75 to 80 hyperthyroidism and around 17 progressor patients. After sampling, hyperthyroidism patients received methimazole starting at 30 mg daily, and ophthalmopathy patients received high-dose intravenous methylprednisolone. To identify distinguishing TCR V-J signatures, a discovery cohort of about 95 patients was used, comprising fewer than 45 with Graves' ophthalmopathy and some 60 with stable Graves' hyperthyroidism. Thyroid tissue and blood T-cell repertoires from six Graves' hyperthyroidism patients were also compared in the study.

Via the germline V gene, CDR1 is SGHAT and CDR2 FQNNGV. The V end gives up 10 bases and the J end 2 bases, leaving 8 bases in the junction not matched to a gene. The CDR3 runs 13 residues from the cysteine to the phenylalanine. CDR3 DNA is the only sequence kept; it has 39 bases, read in frame from the first base. What the research found in general, with its limitations: Ophthalmopathy was separated from stable hyperthyroidism by a 13 V-J signature model, with approximately 86% sensitivity and approximately 81% specificity obtained in cross-validation and 80%/75% obtained in testing. Sample size was not statistically predetermined, and blinding of investigators to group allocation was not performed. Most expanded thyroid clonotypes (frequency above 0.001) were also detected in blood, suggesting blood repertoires may reflect thyroid immune responses. In validation, progression to ophthalmopathy was predicted by the model with 70% to 71% sensitivity and 72% to 85% specificity, a median of approximately 6.5 months before onset.

Amplification of TCR beta CDR3 regions was carried out from RNA transcripts. A first-round RT-PCR of the TCR CDR3 used the HTBI primer set with the Qiagen OneStep RT-PCR kit. A second multiplex PCR round built the libraries, followed by size selection and purification. Sequencing of the libraries was done on an Illumina HiSeq2000 using paired-end 100 bp reads. The original methods were these. SOAPnuke was used to process the raw data, removing reads that contained adapters or uncalled bases, had a mean Phred below 15, or lacked an exact match to the constant primer or identifier. High-quality paired reads were merged using COPE v1.2.5, and each unique nucleotide sequence was defined as a clonotype. Clonotypes were aligned to IMGT TRBV, TRBD and TRBJ reference segments using MiTCR v1.1. Only V-J combinations with frequency above 0.0001, covering about 99% of repertoires, were analysed. The TCS score was defined as F50 (clonal expansion) divided by E x V (chaos), with BLOSUM62-based TCRdist calculated between CDR3 peptides within each V-J. Welch's t-statistics and random forest reduced fewer than 550 V-J features to 10 to 15, which were used in a naive Bayes classifier (R e1071). Using fastp at Q25 and MiXCR, TCRdb reprocessed the public reads and kept productive beta chains. For every CDR3 protein sequence, its rows merge into one entry that carries the most common genes and DNA. The V and J calls, along with clone size, are taken from TCRdb and not from the paper's own processing. Present in this sample are roughly 520,000 distinct CDR3 sequences, less than 25% of which were seen just once. Together, the top ten hold approximately 10% of the sample.

The clonotype was recovered from a woman aged 25 to 45 with Graves' ophthalmopathy. Sequenced sample: blood. The rearranged chain carries TRBV11-2 and TRBJ2-7, with 7 middle bases fitting TRBD2. The encoded CDR3 is CAIGGDFTYEQYF. The nucleotides read TGTGCCATTGGGGGGGATTTCACCTACGAGCAGTACTTC.